A selection of T cell receptor beta chains follows, all from one sample in a study of T cells in Graves' hyperthyroidism and ophthalmopathy. MiXCR, run by TCRdb on the multiplex PCR reads, gives a single entry per CDR3 protein. This table has roughly 380,000 distinct CDR3 sequences, around 14% appearing once. Material for sequencing was blood. Receptors originate from a woman in her fifties or sixties with Graves' hyperthyroidism. The CDR3 runs from the conserved cysteine through the conserved F or W. D genes are given only for firm matches. Expanded clones are given a class, and other clones once, few, many or no size at all.

clone size | D gene | J gene | V gene | CDR3 length | CDR3 DNA | CDR3 protein
NA | TRBD2 | TRBJ2-5 | TRBV7-7 | 16 | TGTGCTAGCAGCTTAGGGCTAGCGGGAGTCTTAGAGACCCAGTACTTC | CASSLGLAGVLETQYF
many | NA | TRBJ2-3 | TRBV20-1 | 13 | TGCAGTGCTAGAACTCTCAGGGCAGATACGCAGTATTTT | CSARTLRADTQYF
NA | NA | TRBJ2-5 | TRBV11-3 | 15 | TGTGCCAGCAGCCGCCGGGCAGGGGGGCAAGAGACCCAGTACTTC | CASSRRAGGQETQYF
few | NA | TRBJ1-1 | TRBV15 | 16 | TGTGCCACCAGCCCCCCGAGGTCAGGGCGCGGCACTGAAGCTTTCTTT | CATSPPRSGRGTEAFF
NA | NA | TRBJ2-7 | TRBV4-1 | 14 | TGCGCCAGCAGCCGTGACGACTGGGCCTACGAGCAGTACTTC | CASSRDDWAYEQYF
many | NA | TRBJ1-1 | TRBV3-1 | 15 | TGTGCCAGCAGCCAAGGATTGGCCCCCTCCACTGAAGCTTTCTTT | CASSQGLAPSTEAFF
many | TRBD2 | TRBJ2-5 | TRBV11-2 | 18 | TGTGCCAGCAGCTCCGGACTAGCGGGAGAGATGTTGATAGAGACCCAGTACTTC | CASSSGLAGEMLIETQYF
many | TRBD2 | TRBJ2-7 | TRBV5-1 | 15 | TGCGCCAGCAGCACGGGGACTAGCGTAACCTACGAGCAGTACTTC | CASSTGTSVTYEQYF
many | NA | TRBJ2-1 | TRBV6-1 | 13 | TGTGCCAGCAGTAACGCCGGGACCTATGAGCAGTTCTTC | CASSNAGTYEQFF
many | TRBD2 | TRBJ2-7 | TRBV11-2 | 16 | TGTGCCAGCAGCTTAGGAGCGGGAGGCCTGACCTACGAGCAGTACTTC | CASSLGAGGLTYEQYF
few | NA | TRBJ2-7 | TRBV6-1 | 14 | TGTGCCAGCAGTGAGTCTCCCTACCCCTACGAGCAGTACTTC | CASSESPYPYEQYF
NA | NA | TRBJ2-1 | TRBV19 | 13 | TGTGCCAGTAGTATAAGACAGAACAATGAGCAGTTCTTC | CASSIRQNNEQFF
many | TRBD1 | TRBJ2-7 | TRBV5-1 | 17 | TGCGCCAGCAGCCCAAGGTCCGGGACAGGATTACCCTACGAGCAGTACTTC | CASSPRSGTGLPYEQYF
NA | NA | TRBJ2-5 | TRBV7-4 | 15 | TGTGCCAGCAGCTTAGGGAGGGGTTCCCAAGAGACCCAGTACTTC | CASSLGRGSQETQYF
NA | TRBD2 | TRBJ2-2 | TRBV29-1 | 15 | TGCAGCGTTAAAGGACTAGCGGGAGACACCGGGGAGCTGTTTTTT | CSVKGLAGDTGELFF
many | TRBD2 | TRBJ2-5 | TRBV7-9 | 15 | TGTGCCAGCAGGCCTAGCGGGAGGAAACAAGAGACCCAGTACTTC | CASRPSGRKQETQYF
NA | TRBD1 | TRBJ2-7 | TRBV7-6 | 15 | TGTGCCAGCAGCCCGATGGGACAGGGGCTAGGCGAGCAGTACTTC | CASSPMGQGLGEQYF